This record covers a single TCR beta chain. The template used for profiling TCR beta VDJ and CDR3 was genomic DNA. Each CDR3 protein gets one entry after TCRdb re-called the reads with MiXCR. The data contain approximately 300,000 distinct CDR3 sequences, roughly 53% of them seen just once; the ten biggest clones take up 1.3%. The patients chosen for sequencing had shown expansion of CD8+CD57+ cells (detected by flow cytometry). These data come from a study of CD8+CD57+ T cells in acquired aplastic anemia. Sequencing was performed on sorted CD4+, CD8+, or CD8+CD57+ T cells (not recorded which) from PBMCs. The receptor was derived from a human donor with aplastic anemia.

For the CDR3, the DNA is TGTGCCAGCAGCGAAGCCCCGGGACAGAGCTCCTACGAGCAGTACTTC. Encoded protein: CASSEAPGQSSYEQYF. The rearrangement uses TRBV7-9 and TRBJ2-7; TRBD1 matches at 7 bases. This CDR3 is built from 16 residues. Germline V gene lookup returns CDR1 SEHNR and CDR2 FQNEAQ (reference sequence). The V segment lost 5 bases and the J segment 0 bases; nucleotides outside the gene matches: 10.